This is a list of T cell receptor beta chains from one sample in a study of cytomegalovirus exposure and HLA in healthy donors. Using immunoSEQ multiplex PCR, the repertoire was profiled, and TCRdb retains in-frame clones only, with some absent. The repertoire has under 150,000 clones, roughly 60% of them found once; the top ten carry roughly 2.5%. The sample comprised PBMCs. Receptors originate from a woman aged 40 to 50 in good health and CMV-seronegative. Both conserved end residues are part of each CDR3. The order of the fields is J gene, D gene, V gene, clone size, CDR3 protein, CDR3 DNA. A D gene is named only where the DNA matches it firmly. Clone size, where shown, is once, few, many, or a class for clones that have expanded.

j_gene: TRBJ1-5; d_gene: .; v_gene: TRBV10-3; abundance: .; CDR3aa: CAISGRNNSNQPQHF; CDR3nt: TGTGCCATCAGTGGCAGGAATAATAGCAATCAGCCCCAGCATTTT
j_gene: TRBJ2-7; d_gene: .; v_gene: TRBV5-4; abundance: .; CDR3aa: CASSQEYEQYF; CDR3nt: TGTGCCAGCAGCCAAGAGTACGAGCAGTACTTC
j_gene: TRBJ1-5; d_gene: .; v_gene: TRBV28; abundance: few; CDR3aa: CASSSQGFSNQPQHF; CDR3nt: TGTGCCAGCAGTTCGCAGGGCTTTAGCAATCAGCCCCAGCATTTT
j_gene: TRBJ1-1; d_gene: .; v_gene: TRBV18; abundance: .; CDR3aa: CASSLGSGESAFF; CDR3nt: TGTGCCAGCTCACTCGGGTCGGGGGAGAGTGCTTTCTTT
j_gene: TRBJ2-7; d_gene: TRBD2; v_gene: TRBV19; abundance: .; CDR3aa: CASSIASGGLYEQYF; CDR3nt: TGTGCCAGTAGTATAGCTAGCGGGGGACTCTACGAGCAGTACTTC
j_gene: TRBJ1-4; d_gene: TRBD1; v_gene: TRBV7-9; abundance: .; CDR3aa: CASGRDRGEKLFF; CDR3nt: TGTGCCAGCGGTCGAGACAGGGGAGAAAAACTGTTTTTT
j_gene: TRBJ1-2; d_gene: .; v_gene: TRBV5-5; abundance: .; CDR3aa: CASSFVGGTDGYTF; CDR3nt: TGTGCCAGCAGCTTTGTCGGGGGAACGGATGGCTACACCTTC
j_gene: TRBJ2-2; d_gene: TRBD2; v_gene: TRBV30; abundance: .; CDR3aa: CAWTWGLAGILRTGGELFF; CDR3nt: TGTGCCTGGACCTGGGGGCTAGCGGGGATCTTAAGAACGGGCGGGGAGCTGTTTTTT
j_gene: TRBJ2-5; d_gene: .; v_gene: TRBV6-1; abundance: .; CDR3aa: CASRITSAQETQYF; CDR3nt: TGTGCCAGCAGGATCACGAGTGCTCAAGAGACCCAGTACTTC
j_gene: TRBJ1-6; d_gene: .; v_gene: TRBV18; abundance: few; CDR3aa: CASSPPQRNSPLHF; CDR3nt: TGTGCCAGCTCACCACCGCAGCGTAATTCACCCCTCCACTTT
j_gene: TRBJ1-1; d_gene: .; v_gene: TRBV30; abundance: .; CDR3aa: CAWSSGGPAEAFF; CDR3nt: TGTGCCTGGAGTTCCGGGGGGCCAGCTGAAGCTTTCTTT
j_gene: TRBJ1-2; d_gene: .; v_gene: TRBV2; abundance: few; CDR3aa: CASRYHRDGYTF; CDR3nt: TGTGCCAGCAGATACCACAGGGATGGCTACACCTTC
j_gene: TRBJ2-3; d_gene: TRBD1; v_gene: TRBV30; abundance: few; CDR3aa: CARGQATDTQYF; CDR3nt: TGTGCCCGGGGACAGGCCACAGATACGCAGTATTTT
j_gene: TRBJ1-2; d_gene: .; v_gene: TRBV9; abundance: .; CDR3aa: CASSVGRSEAEDGYTF; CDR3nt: TGTGCCAGCAGCGTAGGGAGGAGTGAGGCGGAGGATGGCTACACCTTC
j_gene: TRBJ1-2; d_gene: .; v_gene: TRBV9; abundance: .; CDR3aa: CASMGGGNNYGYTF; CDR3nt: TGTGCCAGCATGGGGGGGGGCAATAACTATGGCTACACCTTC
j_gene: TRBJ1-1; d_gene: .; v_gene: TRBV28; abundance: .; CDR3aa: CASSGEEAEAFF; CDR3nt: TGTGCCAGCAGTGGGGAGGAGGCTGAAGCTTTCTTT
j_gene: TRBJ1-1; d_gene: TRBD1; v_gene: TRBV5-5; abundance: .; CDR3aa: CASSLGQGGRDTEAFF; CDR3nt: TGTGCCAGCAGCTTGGGACAGGGAGGTAGGGACACTGAAGCTTTCTTT
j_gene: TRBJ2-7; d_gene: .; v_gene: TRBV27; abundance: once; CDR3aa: CASTGWPPNEQYF; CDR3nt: TGTGCCAGCACGGGTTGGCCCCCTAACGAGCAGTACTTC
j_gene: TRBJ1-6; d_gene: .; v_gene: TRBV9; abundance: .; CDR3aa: CASSPEGLPRSPLHF; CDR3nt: TGTGCCAGCAGCCCCGAGGGCCTACCCCGATCACCCCTCCACTTT
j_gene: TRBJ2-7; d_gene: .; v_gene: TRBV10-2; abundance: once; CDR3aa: CASSAEKGGLYEQYF; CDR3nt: TGCGCCAGCAGTGCGGAAAAGGGAGGCCTCTACGAGCAGTACTTC
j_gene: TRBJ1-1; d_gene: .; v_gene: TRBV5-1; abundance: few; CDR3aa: CASTYLPGNTEAFF; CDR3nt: TGCGCCAGCACATACCTCCCGGGGAACACTGAAGCTTTCTTT
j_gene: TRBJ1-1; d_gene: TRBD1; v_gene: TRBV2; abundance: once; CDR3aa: CASRRQGNEAFF; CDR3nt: TGTGCCAGCAGGCGACAGGGGAATGAAGCTTTCTTT
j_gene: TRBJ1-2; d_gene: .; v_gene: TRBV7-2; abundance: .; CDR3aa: CASSRESDYGYTF; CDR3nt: TGTGCCAGCAGCCGTGAGAGCGACTATGGCTACACCTTC
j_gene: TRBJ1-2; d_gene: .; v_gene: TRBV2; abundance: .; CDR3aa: CASSPDRNGYTF; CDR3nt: TGTGCCAGCAGTCCGGACAGAAATGGCTACACCTTC
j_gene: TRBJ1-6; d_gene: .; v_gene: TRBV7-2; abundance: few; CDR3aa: CASSLGSAYNSPLHF; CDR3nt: TGTGCCAGCAGCTTAGGATCAGCCTATAATTCACCCCTCCACTTT
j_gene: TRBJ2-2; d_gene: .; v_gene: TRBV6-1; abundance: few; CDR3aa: CASRIQESGELFF; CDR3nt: TGTGCCAGCAGGATACAGGAGAGCGGGGAGCTGTTTTTT
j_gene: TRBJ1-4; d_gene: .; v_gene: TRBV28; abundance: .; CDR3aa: CASSLTLTFVQGPNEKLFF; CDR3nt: TGTGCCAGCAGTTTAACCCTCACATTTGTACAGGGTCCTAATGAAAAACTGTTTTTT
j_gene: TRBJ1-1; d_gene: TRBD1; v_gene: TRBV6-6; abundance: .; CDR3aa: CASRGEGQRNTEAFF; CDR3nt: TGTGCCAGCAGAGGCGAGGGACAGCGGAACACTGAAGCTTTCTTT
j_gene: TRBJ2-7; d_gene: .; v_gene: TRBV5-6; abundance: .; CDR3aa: CASSTQPDSHEQYF; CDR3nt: TGTGCCAGCAGCACCCAACCCGACAGTCACGAGCAGTACTTC
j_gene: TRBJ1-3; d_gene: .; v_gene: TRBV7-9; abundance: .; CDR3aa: CASSPKRRLGNTIYF; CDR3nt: TGTGCCAGCTCTCCAAAAAGGCGGTTGGGAAACACCATATATTTT
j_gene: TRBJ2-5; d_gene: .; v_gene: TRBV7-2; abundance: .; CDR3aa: CASSLARAQETQYF; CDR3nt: TGTGCCAGCAGCTTAGCCAGGGCTCAAGAGACCCAGTACTTC
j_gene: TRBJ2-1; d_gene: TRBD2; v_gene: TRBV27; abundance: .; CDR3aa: CASSPPPGLAGSTYNEQFF; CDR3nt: TGTGCCAGCAGTCCGCCCCCGGGACTAGCGGGTAGTACCTACAATGAGCAGTTCTTC
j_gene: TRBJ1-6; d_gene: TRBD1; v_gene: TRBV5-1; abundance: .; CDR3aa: CASSIRQGTNSPLHF; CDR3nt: TGCGCCAGCAGCATTCGACAGGGAACGAATTCACCCCTCCACTTT
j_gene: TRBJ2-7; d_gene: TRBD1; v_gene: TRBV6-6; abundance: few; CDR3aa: CASSYSTGAYEQYF; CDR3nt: TGTGCCAGCAGTTACTCGACAGGGGCCTACGAGCAGTACTTC
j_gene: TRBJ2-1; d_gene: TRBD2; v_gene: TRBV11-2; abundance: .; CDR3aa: CASSPLGGGNEQFF; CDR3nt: TGTGCCAGCAGCCCGTTGGGCGGGGGCAATGAGCAGTTCTTC
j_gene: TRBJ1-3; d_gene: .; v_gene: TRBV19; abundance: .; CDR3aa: CATSSLQWAGNTIYF; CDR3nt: TGTGCCACCTCTTCCCTTCAATGGGCAGGAAACACCATATATTTT
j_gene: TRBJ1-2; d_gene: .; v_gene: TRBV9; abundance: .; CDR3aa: CASSVGGRGMSYGYTF; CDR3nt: TGTGCCAGCAGCGTAGGAGGTAGGGGGATGAGCTATGGCTACACCTTC
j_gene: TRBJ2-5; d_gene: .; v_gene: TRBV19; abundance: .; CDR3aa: CASSPRKLATETQYF; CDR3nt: TGTGCCAGTAGTCCCCGGAAACTAGCAACGGAGACCCAGTACTTC
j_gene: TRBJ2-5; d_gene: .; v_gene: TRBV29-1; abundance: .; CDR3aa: CSVDGRGGEETQYF; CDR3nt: TGCAGCGTTGATGGTAGGGGGGGGGAAGAGACCCAGTACTTC
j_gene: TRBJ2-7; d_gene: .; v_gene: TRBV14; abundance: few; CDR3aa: CASSQPTTASSYEQYF; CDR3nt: TGTGCCAGCAGCCAGCCTACAACAGCAAGCTCCTACGAGCAGTACTTC
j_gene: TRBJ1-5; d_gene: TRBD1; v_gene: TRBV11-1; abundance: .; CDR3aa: CASSRGGGRNQPQHF; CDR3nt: TGTGCCAGCAGTCGAGGAGGGGGCCGCAATCAGCCCCAGCATTTT
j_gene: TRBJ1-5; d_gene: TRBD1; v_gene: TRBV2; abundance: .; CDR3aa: CASSAGGKDQPQHF; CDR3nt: TGTGCCAGCAGCGCAGGGGGCAAGGATCAGCCCCAGCATTTT
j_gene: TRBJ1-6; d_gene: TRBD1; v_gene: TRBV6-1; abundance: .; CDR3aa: CASTRDREYNSPLHF; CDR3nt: TGTGCCAGCACCCGAGACAGGGAATATAATTCACCCCTCCACTTT
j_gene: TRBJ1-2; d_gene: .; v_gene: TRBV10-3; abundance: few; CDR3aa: CAISEGDGRNYGYTF; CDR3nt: TGTGCCATCAGTGAAGGTGATGGGCGTAACTATGGCTACACCTTC
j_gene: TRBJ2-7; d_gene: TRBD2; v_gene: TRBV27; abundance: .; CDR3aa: CASSLITAGGHYEQYF; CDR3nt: TGTGCCAGCAGTCTCATCACAGCGGGGGGCCACTACGAGCAGTACTTC
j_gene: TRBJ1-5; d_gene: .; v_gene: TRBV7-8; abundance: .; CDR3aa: CASSLDRGGQPQHF; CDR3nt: TGTGCCAGCAGCTTAGATAGGGGGGGGCAGCCCCAGCATTTT
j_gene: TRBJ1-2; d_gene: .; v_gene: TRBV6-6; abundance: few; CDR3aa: CASSYSRVGDNYGYTF; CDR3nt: TGTGCCAGCAGTTACTCTCGGGTAGGGGATAACTATGGCTACACCTTC
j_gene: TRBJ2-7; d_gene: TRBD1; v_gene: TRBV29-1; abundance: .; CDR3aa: CSVRQGISYEQYF; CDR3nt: TGCAGCGTTAGACAGGGGATCTCCTACGAGCAGTACTTC
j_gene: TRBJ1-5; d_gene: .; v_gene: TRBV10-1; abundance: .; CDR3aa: CASSETVDQPQHF; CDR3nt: TGCGCCAGCAGTGAGACAGTCGATCAGCCCCAGCATTTT
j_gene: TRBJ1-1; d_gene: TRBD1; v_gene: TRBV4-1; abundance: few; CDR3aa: CASSLADRAGTEAFF; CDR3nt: TGCGCCAGCAGCCTCGCGGACAGGGCCGGCACTGAAGCTTTCTTT